This TCR beta chain was captured in a study of blood T cell repertoires in COVID-19. TCRdb keeps only in-frame clones here, not all; method: immunoSEQ multiplex PCR. Found here are about 240,000 clones, around four fifths of them singletons; the top ten hold roughly 12%. Germline CDR1 is LGHDT and CDR2 is YNNKEL (reference sequence). The CDR3 has 15 amino acids. V was cut by 1 base and J by 3 bases, with 13 bases left in between. The sequencing input was peripheral blood. This sequence was found in a woman aged 60-75 years with active or convalescent COVID-19. V is TRBV3-1 (or the pseudogene TRBV3-2) and J is TRBJ2-7; tentative D call: TRBD1 (5 bases). The CDR3 region has the DNA TGTGCCAGCAGCCAAGGAACAGGTCCTTTCTACGAGCAGTACTTC. This encodes CASSQGTGPFYEQYF.